The 19 T cell receptor beta chains in this list originate from one sample, sequenced in a study of shared clonotypes between healthy human individuals. Sequencing used immunoSEQ multiplex PCR; TCRdb keeps in-frame clones, though not all of them. The profile shows 2 million to 2.5 million clones, 90% to 97% of them singletons. Input material: naive CD4+ T cells sorted from blood. Subset defined: CD45RA+ positively selected. The receptors stem from a young man in good health.

The J gene is TRBJ1-6, the V gene TRBV9; D ambiguous. Germline V lookup: CDR1 SGDLS, CDR2 YYNGEE. The V end lost 3 bases, the J end lost 4 bases, and 8 bases lay between the germline ends. This CDR3 region has 14 residues. In nucleotides, the CDR3 is TGTGCCAGCAGCGACGGTCAGTATAATTCACCCCTCCACTTT. It encodes CASSDGQYNSPLHF.

For this clone: Other DNA sequences in this sample translate to the same CDR3. The CDR3 bases are TGCGCCAGCAGCCAAGTGGGGGGAACCGGGGAGCTGTTTTTT. Translated: CASSQVGGTGELFF. This chain connects TRBV4-1 to TRBJ2-2, with TRBD2 as a possible D gene (6 bases). Germline CDR1 is MGHRA and CDR2 is YSYEKL. Trimming shortened V by 1 base and J by 5 bases, and 8 bases separated the two germline ends. This CDR3 spans 14 amino acids.

The J gene is TRBJ2-7, the V gene TRBV9, with D tentatively TRBD2 (6 bases). Trimming took 0 bases from V and 6 from J, leaving 16 bases between them. Looked up from germline, CDR1 is SGDLS and CDR2 is YYNGEE. This CDR3 comprises 15 residues. CDR3 loop: CASSVGRLDGGEQYF. DNA for the CDR3: TGTGCCAGCAGCGTAGGTCGACTAGACGGGGGCGAGCAGTACTTC.

The chain uses TRBV6-1 and TRBJ2-5, with 8 bases identical to TRBD2. The CDR3 totals 15 residues. CDR1 is MNHNS and CDR2 is SASEGT in the germline V gene. Germline trimming cut 2 bases from V and 5 bases from J; bases unmatched to any gene: 7. In DNA form, the CDR3 reads TGTGCCAGCAGTGAACGGAGCGGGGGACGGGAGACCCAGTACTTC. Its translation: CASSERSGGRETQYF.

To note about this clone: At one end the junction does not follow the germline gene, possibly because of a read error. This chain joins TRBV7-7 and TRBJ2-2; maybe TRBD1 (6 bases). CDR1 and CDR2 (germline): SSHAT, FNYEAQ (reference sequence). This CDR3 spans 17 amino acids. The CDR3 here is CASSPLAQGARPGELFF. Written as DNA, the CDR3 is TGTGCTAGCAGCCCACTTGCACAGGGAGCGAGGCCCGGGGAGCTGTTTTTT.

The V gene is TRBV28, the J gene TRBJ1-5, with a possible D match to TRBD1 (6 bases). Germline V lookup: CDR1 MDHEN, CDR2 SYDVKM. V gave up 5 bases and J gave up 1 base, with 15 bases separating them. CDR3 length equals 16 residues. As DNA, the CDR3 is TGTGCCAGCAGTCCCGGGGGGCGGCCAAGCAATCAGCCCCAGCATTTT. Amino acids: CASSPGGRPSNQPQHF.

V gene TRBV28 combines with J gene TRBJ1-2; the D gene is possibly TRBD1 (5 bases). This CDR3 contains 11 residues. The germline gives CDR1 MDHEN, CDR2 SYDVKM. The CDR3 coding sequence is TGTGCTTCGGGGCTGGGCTATGGCTACACCTTC. Translation gives CASGLGYGYTF.

A note on this clone: Within the sample, other DNA sequences also encode this same CDR3. The chain employs TRBV6-5 and TRBJ1-5; D might be TRBD1 (5 bases). Germline V lookup: CDR1 MNHEY, CDR2 SVGAGI. This CDR3 spans 14 amino acids. Between the trimmed V and J ends, which lost 2 bases and 7 bases, there was a span of 12 bases. CDR3 residues: CASSYGAGGQPQHF. CDR3 bases: TGTGCCAGCAGTTACGGGGCCGGTGGGCAGCCCCAGCATTTT.

The rearrangement uses TRBV12-5 and TRBJ2-5; 7 nucleotides align to TRBD1. This CDR3 spans 15 amino acids. Germline CDR1 LGHNT, CDR2 FRNRAP. The V segment lost 3 bases and the J segment 0 bases; nucleotides outside the gene matches: 4. CDR3 nucleotide sequence: TGTGCTAGTGGTTTAGGGACAGTTAACCAAGAGACCCAGTACTTC. It encodes CASGLGTVNQETQYF.

The chain uses TRBV18 and TRBJ2-1; no firm D call. V was trimmed by 5 bases and J by 7 bases, leaving 12 bases between them. CDR1 is KGHSH, CDR2 LQKENI, per germline. The CDR3 spans 13 residues. The CDR3 DNA reads as TGTGCCAGCTCATCTACAGCTACTAATGAGCAGTTCTTC. This gives the protein CASSSTATNEQFF. Using reference TRBV18 and TRBJ2-1 for the parts outside the CDR3, the full variable domain is NAGVMQNPRHLVRRRGQEARLRCSPMKGHSHVYWYRQLPEEGLKFMVYLQKENIIDESGMPKERFSAEFPKEGPSILRIQQVVRGDSAAYFCASSSTATNEQFFGPGTRLTVL.

J is TRBJ2-7 and V is TRBV7-6, with 8 bases lining up with TRBD1. Per the germline V gene, CDR1 is SGHVS and CDR2 is FNYEAQ. Trimming removed 4 bases from V and 0 bases from J; junction bases left unmatched: 5. The CDR3 contains 15 residues. The CDR3 spells CASSSLGTGSYEQYF. Here the CDR3 DNA reads TGTGCCAGCAGCTCACTGGGGACAGGCTCCTACGAGCAGTACTTC.

A note on this clone: This specimen includes other DNA sequences encoding the same CDR3. The V gene is TRBV28, the J gene TRBJ2-7, with D tentatively TRBD1 (5 bases). The V end was cut by 8 bases, the J end by 8 bases, with 10 bases between. CDR1 MDHEN and CDR2 SYDVKM come from the germline V gene. This CDR3 is 10 amino acids long. Here the CDR3 DNA reads TGTGCCAGCCGGCAGGGAAAGCAGTACTTC. It codes for CASRQGKQYF.

The CDR3 DNA sequence: TGTGCCAGCAGCTTCCAGGGCCGGTCTGGAAACACCATATATTTT. It yields the protein CASSFQGRSGNTIYF. The chain recombines TRBV11-2 with TRBJ1-3; D might be TRBD1 (5 bases). CDR1 and CDR2 (germline): SGHAT, FQNNGV. The CDR3 sequence is 15 residues long. V lost 3 bases, J lost 1 base, and 10 bases lay in between.

This chain links TRBV5-1 with TRBJ1-2, with D possibly TRBD1 on 5 matching bases. The V and J ends lost 0 bases and 7 bases respectively, with 10 bases between them. The CDR3 is made up of 13 amino acids. Germline V lookup: CDR1 SGHRS, CDR2 YFSETQ. CDR3 DNA: TGCGCCAGCAGCTTGGAAGGGGTGGGTGGCTACACCTTC. The encoded protein is CASSLEGVGGYTF.

As for this clone: This specimen includes other DNA sequences encoding the same CDR3. This chain links TRBV6-6 with TRBJ1-1; D unresolved. The CDR3 contains 11 residues. Germline V lookup: CDR1 MNHNY, CDR2 SVGAGI (reference sequence). The V end lost 6 bases, the J end lost 2 bases, and 4 bases lay between the germline ends. The CDR3 here is CASRENTEAFF. CDR3 nucleotides: TGTGCCAGCAGGGAAAACACTGAAGCTTTCTTT.

The rearrangement uses TRBV7-2 and TRBJ1-5; a possible D gene is TRBD1 (5 bases). This CDR3 is 17 amino acids long. V was pared by 2 bases and J by 5 bases, with 19 bases between. Germline lookup yields CDR1 SGHTA and CDR2 FQGNSA. The CDR3 coding sequence is TGTGCCAGCAGCTTAACAGCATCCGGGACGATTCATCAGCCCCAGCATTTT. Its protein product is CASSLTASGTIHQPQHF. Full variable domain (remainder filled in from reference TRBV7-2 and TRBJ1-5): GAGVSQSPSNKVTEKGKDVELRCDPISGHTALYWYRQSLGQGLEFLIYFQGNSAPDKSGLPSDRFSAERTGGSVSTLTIQRTQQEDSAVYLCASSLTASGTIHQPQHFGDGTRLSIL.

The chain joins TRBV6-5 to TRBJ1-1, with TRBD1 matching over 12 bases. V lost 0 bases and J lost 4; bases outside the gene matches: 0. The CDR3 is made up of 15 amino acids. Germline V gene lookup returns CDR1 MNHEY and CDR2 SVGAGI. The CDR3, as DNA: TGTGCCAGCAGTTACTCGGGACAGGGGGCCACTGAAGCTTTCTTT. The encoded protein is CASSYSGQGATEAFF.

The chain links TRBV5-1 to TRBJ1-2; D unclear. Trimming shortened V by 1 base and J by 2 bases, and 9 bases separated the two germline ends. The CDR3 is 14 amino acids. From germline, CDR1 is SGHRS and CDR2 YFSETQ. CDR3 nucleotides: TGCGCCAGCAGCTTGTCCAGATCCAACTATGGCTACACCTTC. Protein: CASSLSRSNYGYTF.

This clone has just a few counts. The chain carries TRBV19 and TRBJ1-1; D is unclear. From germline, CDR1 is LNHDA and CDR2 SQIVND (reference sequence). The CDR3 covers 15 residues. The ends were cut back, 1 base at V and 0 bases at J, with 9 bases in the middle. The CDR3 bases are TGTGCCAGTAGTATAGGGCAGGTGATGAACACTGAAGCTTTCTTT. Residues: CASSIGQVMNTEAFF.